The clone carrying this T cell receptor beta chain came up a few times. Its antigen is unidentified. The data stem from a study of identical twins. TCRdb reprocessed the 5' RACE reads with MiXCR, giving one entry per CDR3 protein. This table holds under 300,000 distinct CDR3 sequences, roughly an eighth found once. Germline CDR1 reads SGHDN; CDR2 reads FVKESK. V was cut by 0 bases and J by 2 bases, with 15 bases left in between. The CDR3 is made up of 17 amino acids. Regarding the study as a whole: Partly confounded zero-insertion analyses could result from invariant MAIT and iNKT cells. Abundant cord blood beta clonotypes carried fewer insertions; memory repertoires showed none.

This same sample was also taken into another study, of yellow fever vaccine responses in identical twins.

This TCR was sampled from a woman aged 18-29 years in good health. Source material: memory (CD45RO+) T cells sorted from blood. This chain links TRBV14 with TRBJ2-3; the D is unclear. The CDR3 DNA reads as TGTGCCAGCAGCCAAGAGGAAGGCTATCGATCCACAGATACGCAGTATTTT. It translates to CASSQEEGYRSTDTQYF.